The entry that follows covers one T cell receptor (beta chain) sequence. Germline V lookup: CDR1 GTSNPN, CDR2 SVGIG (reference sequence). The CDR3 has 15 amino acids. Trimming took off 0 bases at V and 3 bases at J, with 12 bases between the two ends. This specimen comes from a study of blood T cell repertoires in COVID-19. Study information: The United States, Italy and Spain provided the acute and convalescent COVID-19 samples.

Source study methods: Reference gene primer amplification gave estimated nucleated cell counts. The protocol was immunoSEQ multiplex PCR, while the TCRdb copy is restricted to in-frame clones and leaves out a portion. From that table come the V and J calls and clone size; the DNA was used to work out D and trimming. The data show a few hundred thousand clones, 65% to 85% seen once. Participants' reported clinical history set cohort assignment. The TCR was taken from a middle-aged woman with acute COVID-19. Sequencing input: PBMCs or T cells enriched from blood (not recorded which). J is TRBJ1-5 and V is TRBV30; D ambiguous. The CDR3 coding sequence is TGTGCCTGGAGTGTCACGGCAGGATTCAATCAGCCCCAGCATTTT. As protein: CAWSVTAGFNQPQHF.